Reported below is one TCR beta chain. These data are taken from a study of blood T cell repertoires in COVID-19. The wider study: COVID-19 samples, acute and convalescent, were from the United States, Italy and Spain.

Deletions cut 2 bases from V and 2 bases from J, with 12 bases between. Germline V CDR1 and CDR2: SGDLS, YYNGEE. This CDR3 has 15 amino acids. Cohort allocation depended upon clinical history that participants reported. Authors' analysis steps: From reference gene primer amplification, estimates of nucleated cell counts were derived. Data came from immunoSEQ multiplex PCR; TCRdb stores just in-frame clones and leaves some out. V and J calls and clone size follow that table, whereas D and trimming were derived from the DNA. The sample has a few hundred thousand clones, 88% seen once. The sequence was collected from a middle-aged woman with acute COVID-19. The sequenced sample was PBMCs or T cells enriched from blood (not recorded which). The chain is built from TRBV9 and TRBJ2-3; perhaps TRBD2 as D (6 bases). CDR3: CASSVGTHYTDTQYF. CDR3 DNA sequence: TGTGCCAGCAGCGTTGGGACTCATTACACAGATACGCAGTATTTT.